This entry lists 27 T cell receptor beta chains sequenced from one sample in a study of CD8+ T cells in alopecia areata. Investigators isolated RNA and reverse transcribed it into cDNA to act as the sequencing template. Profiling relied on immunoSEQ multiplex PCR, and the TCRdb table lists in-frame clones only, not all of them. The table includes roughly 250,000 clones, under 80% detected once. The starting material was CD4+ T cells sorted from blood, obtained at week 0. The source is a human donor with alopecia areata.

V usage is TRBV18 and J usage is TRBJ1-1, with D hard to call. V lost 3 bases to trimming and J lost 3 bases, with 14 bases between them. The CDR3 extends over 15 amino acids. Germline lookup yields CDR1 KGHSH and CDR2 LQKENI. CDR3 in DNA: TGTGCCAGCTCACCTCTCCAAGGCGGTGACACTGAAGCTTTCTTT. Residues: CASSPLQGGDTEAFF.

This clone was observed a handful of times. The chain employs TRBV29-1 and TRBJ1-4; TRBD1 matches at 7 bases. CDR1 SQVTM and CDR2 ANQGSEA come from the germline V gene. The trim removed 6 bases at V and 8 bases at J, leaving 9 bases unmatched. The CDR3 consists of 13 residues. The DNA of the CDR3 is TGCAGCGTCGGAGGTGGGACAGTGGAAAAACTGTTTTTT. It codes for CSVGGGTVEKLFF.

This clone was counted only a few times. This chain joins TRBV29-1 and TRBJ1-4; 8 bases are shared with TRBD1. The CDR3 extends over 14 amino acids. Germline V lookup: CDR1 SQVTM, CDR2 ANQGSEA. V dropped 1 base and J dropped 6; count of bases not matched to a gene: 4. The CDR3 is CSVEVIQGDEKLFF. CDR3 DNA sequence: TGCAGCGTTGAAGTCATACAGGGGGATGAAAAACTGTTTTTT.

The chain joins TRBV7-9 to TRBJ2-3; D not certain. This CDR3 spans 11 amino acids. Germline V CDR1 and CDR2: SEHNR, FQNEAQ (reference sequence). Trimming removed 5 bases from V and 5 bases from J, with 5 bases in between. CDR3 residues: CASSNEDTQYF. The CDR3 coding sequence is TGTGCCAGCAGCAATGAAGATACGCAGTATTTT.

A single count supports this clone. The chain is built from TRBV30 and TRBJ2-3; 13 nucleotides line up with TRBD2. V trimming: 3 bases; J trimming: 5 bases; junction bases outside the gene matches: 8. This CDR3 has 16 residues. Germline lookup yields CDR1 GTSNPN and CDR2 SVGIG (reference sequence). This CDR3 is CAWRDGTSGEIDTQYF. CDR3 DNA: TGTGCCTGGAGAGATGGGACTAGCGGGGAGATAGATACGCAGTATTTT.

This clone was observed a single time. V and J are TRBV30 and TRBJ1-2; TRBD1 matches at 9 bases. V trimming: 5 bases; J trimming: 1 base; junction bases outside the gene matches: 2. The CDR3 sequence is 13 residues long. Per germline, CDR1 GTSNPN and CDR2 SVGIG (reference sequence). In DNA, the CDR3 is TGTGCCTGGGGGGACAGGGATAACTATGGCTACACCTTC. Residues: CAWGDRDNYGYTF.

This clone has just one count. This sequence joins TRBV25-1 and TRBJ1-6; 8 nucleotides match TRBD1. Losses at the gene ends were 6 bases for V and 7 bases for J; bases not matched to a gene: 5. This CDR3 region has 14 residues. The germline V gene encodes CDR1 MGHDK and CDR2 SYGVNS. The DNA for the CDR3 is TGTGCCAGCAGGGGGGACAGGAAAAATTCACCCCTCCACTTT. Translated, it gives CASRGDRKNSPLHF.

V is TRBV7-2 and J is TRBJ2-3, with a weak D call TRBD2 (6 bases). The germline CDR1 and CDR2 sequences are SGHTA and FQGNSA. V lost 2 bases, J lost 7 bases, and 22 bases lay in between. The CDR3 has 17 residues. CDR3 nucleotide sequence: TGTGCCAGCAGCTTAAGGGGTCTTAGCGGCCCTACATATACGCAGTATTTT. As protein: CASSLRGLSGPTYTQYF.

The chain recombines TRBV4-3 with TRBJ2-7; possible D gene TRBD1, 5 bases. The CDR3 runs 14 residues. Germline V CDR1 and CDR2: LGHNA, YSLEER. V lost 0 bases and J lost 3, with 9 bases in between. The CDR3 loop is CASSQDTQGYEQYF. CDR3 DNA sequence: TGCGCCAGCAGCCAAGATACTCAGGGCTACGAGCAGTACTTC.

V and J are TRBV25-1 and TRBJ1-6, with 9 nucleotides matching TRBD1. Unmatched junction bases numbered 6, after V lost 6 bases and J lost 6 bases. From germline, CDR1 is MGHDK and CDR2 SYGVNS. This CDR3 comprises 15 residues. In DNA form, the CDR3 reads TGTGCCAGCAGGGGGACAGGGTTGGGTAATTCACCCCTCCACTTT. Its protein is CASRGTGLGNSPLHF. Complete variable domain (other parts from reference TRBV25-1 and TRBJ1-6): EADIYQTPRYLVIGTGKKITLECSQTMGHDKMYWYQQDPGMELHLIHYSYGVNSTEKGDLSSESTVSRIRTEHFPLTLESARPSHTSQYLCASRGTGLGNSPLHFGNGTRLTVT.

The V gene is TRBV29-1, the J gene TRBJ2-3, with D perhaps matching TRBD2 (5 bases). Germline CDR1 SQVTM, CDR2 ANQGSEA. The CDR3 contains 12 residues. V gave up 3 bases and J gave up 5 bases, with 9 bases separating them. The CDR3 DNA is TGCAGCGTTGATTTAGCGTTAGATACGCAGTATTTT. Residues: CSVDLALDTQYF.

The rearrangement uses TRBV29-1 and TRBJ2-3, with TRBD2 matching 7 bases. Germline V gene data show CDR1 as SQVTM and CDR2 as ANQGSEA. This CDR3 region has 14 residues. CDR3 protein: CSTWGGRSTDTQYF. CDR3 sequence (DNA): TGCAGTACTTGGGGAGGGAGAAGCACAGATACGCAGTATTTT.

This clone appeared once. Germline and junction disagree at one end, which may indicate a read error. The rearrangement uses TRBV7-7 and TRBJ2-5; the D call may be TRBD1 or TRBD2 (5 bases each). The CDR3 is 13 amino acids. CDR1 and CDR2 (germline): SSHAT, FNYEAQ (reference sequence). This CDR3 is CASSLVGEETQYF. CDR3 in DNA: TGTGCTAGCAGCTTAGTAGGGGAGGAGACCCAGTACTTC.

The chain has TRBV29-1 and TRBJ1-2; 10 bases align to TRBD1. The CDR3 has 15 amino acids. Losses at the gene ends were 4 bases for V and 5 bases for J; bases not matched to a gene: 10. Looked up from germline, CDR1 is SQVTM and CDR2 is ANQGSEA. The CDR3 region has the DNA TGCAGCGTTGTAGGTGGCGGACAGGGGGGATATGGCTACACCTTC. It translates to CSVVGGGQGGYGYTF.

In its sample, this clone was seen a few times. The chain uses TRBV7-2 and TRBJ2-1, with D possibly matching TRBD1 (6 bases). The V and J ends lost 2 bases and 3 bases respectively, with 14 bases between them. The CDR3 extends over 16 amino acids. Germline CDR1 is SGHTA and CDR2 is FQGNSA. Here the CDR3 reads CASSLPGTPVYNEQFF. In DNA, the CDR3 is TGTGCCAGCAGCTTACCCGGGACACCCGTCTACAATGAGCAGTTCTTC.

The chain recombines TRBV30 with TRBJ1-6; 8 bases align to TRBD1. CDR1 and CDR2 from the germline V gene are GTSNPN and SVGIG (reference sequence). This CDR3 spans 15 amino acids. V lost 0 bases, J lost 7 bases, and 5 bases stayed unmatched. The CDR3 reads CAWSVGQGKNSPLHF. The CDR3 DNA sequence: TGTGCCTGGAGTGTTGGACAGGGAAAGAATTCACCCCTCCACTTT.

The chain couples TRBV6-1 to TRBJ1-1; D ambiguous. The germline V gene has CDR1 MNHNS and CDR2 SASEGT. The V end lost 4 bases, the J end lost 1 base, and 7 bases lay between the germline ends. This CDR3 spans 13 amino acids. The CDR3 loop is CASSARQNTEAFF. The CDR3 region has the DNA TGTGCCAGCAGTGCCCGACAGAACACTGAAGCTTTCTTT.

This clone has a handful of counts. V is TRBV5-1 and J is TRBJ2-7; perhaps TRBD1 as D (6 bases). The CDR3 is 15 amino acids. Between the trimmed V and J ends, which lost 0 bases and 0 bases, there was a span of 10 bases. CDR1 and CDR2 (germline): SGHRS, YFSETQ. The CDR3 protein is CASSLVIQGSYEQYF. The CDR3 bases are TGCGCCAGCAGCTTGGTGATACAGGGCTCCTACGAGCAGTACTTC.

Worth noting for this clone: Other nucleotide sequences in the sample specify the same CDR3. The V gene is TRBV30, the J gene TRBJ2-3; D is undetermined. Germline values: CDR1 GTSNPN, CDR2 SVGIG (reference sequence). This CDR3 contains 11 residues. V was pared by 0 bases and J by 4 bases, with 2 bases between. The CDR3 coding sequence is TGTGCCTGGAGTGTCTCAGATACGCAGTATTTT. It yields the protein CAWSVSDTQYF.

This clone occurred a few times. The V call is TRBV7-9, the J call TRBJ1-2; 12 positions agree with TRBD1. J was trimmed by 8 bases and V by 8 bases; bases with no gene match: 0. This CDR3 is 11 amino acids long. Germline CDR1 reads SEHNR; CDR2 reads FQNEAQ (reference sequence). The chain's CDR3 is CASGTGGGYTF. The CDR3 nucleotides are TGTGCCAGCGGGACAGGGGGCGGCTACACCTTC.

This rearrangement joins TRBV10-3 to TRBJ1-5, with unresolved D. Germline values: CDR1 ENHRY, CDR2 SYGVKD. This CDR3 has 12 amino acids. Trimming took off 0 bases at V and 5 bases at J, with 2 bases between the two ends. CDR3 DNA: TGTGCCATCAGTGAGTCCGATCAGCCCCAGCATTTT. Translating it yields CAISESDQPQHF.

This clone was counted a few times. J is TRBJ2-1 and V is TRBV21-1; the table's D call of TRBD2 was not tested on the DNA. TRBV21-1 is a recognized pseudogene. The CDR3 extends over 14 amino acids. The CDR3 protein is CASSWSIPYNEQFF. CDR3 DNA sequence: TGTGCCAGCAGCTGGTCTATACCCTACAATGAGCAGTTCTTC.

The chain recombines TRBV5-6 with TRBJ2-5; D unclear. The CDR3 is made up of 16 amino acids. Germline lookup yields CDR1 SGHDT and CDR2 YYEEEE. V was trimmed by 1 base and J by 2 bases, leaving 15 bases between them. The CDR3 is CASSLLGIPRQETQYF. The CDR3 region has the DNA TGTGCCAGCAGCTTGTTGGGGATTCCGCGACAAGAGACCCAGTACTTC.

The chain carries TRBV6-1 and TRBJ1-5, with D uncertain. CDR1 is MNHNS and CDR2 is SASEGT in the germline V gene. The CDR3 consists of 13 residues. V dropped 1 base and J dropped 7 bases, with 8 bases sitting between them. This CDR3 is CASSEGRSQPQHF. The CDR3 nucleotides read TGTGCCAGCAGTGAAGGCAGGAGCCAGCCCCAGCATTTT.

The chain has TRBV30 and TRBJ2-3; 12 positions match TRBD2. V shed 0 bases, J shed 8 bases, and the junction held 0 bases outside the gene matches. The CDR3 sequence is 13 residues long. CDR1 and CDR2 from the germline V gene are GTSNPN and SVGIG (reference sequence). The CDR3 nucleotides read TGTGCCTGGAGTGTACTAGCGGGGGGTACGCAGTATTTT. This sequence encodes CAWSVLAGGTQYF.

About this clone itself: In the same sample, other DNA sequences code for this CDR3. The J gene is TRBJ1-1, the V gene TRBV5-1; no clear D gene. V was pared by 0 bases and J by 1 base, with 7 bases between. CDR1 and CDR2 (germline): SGHRS, YFSETQ. The CDR3 spans 14 residues. Here the CDR3 reads CASSLGQENTEAFF. The DNA of the CDR3 is TGCGCCAGCAGCTTGGGGCAAGAGAACACTGAAGCTTTCTTT.

The chain carries TRBV11-2 and TRBJ2-2; 9 bases map to TRBD1. The CDR3 extends over 16 amino acids. The germline gives CDR1 SGHAT, CDR2 FQNNGV. After removal of 8 bases from V and 3 bases from J, the junction contained 10 bases not matched to a gene. For the CDR3, the DNA is TGTGCCAGCGTGGGGAACAGGGGGCGTTACACCGGGGAGCTGTTTTTT. As protein: CASVGNRGRYTGELFF.